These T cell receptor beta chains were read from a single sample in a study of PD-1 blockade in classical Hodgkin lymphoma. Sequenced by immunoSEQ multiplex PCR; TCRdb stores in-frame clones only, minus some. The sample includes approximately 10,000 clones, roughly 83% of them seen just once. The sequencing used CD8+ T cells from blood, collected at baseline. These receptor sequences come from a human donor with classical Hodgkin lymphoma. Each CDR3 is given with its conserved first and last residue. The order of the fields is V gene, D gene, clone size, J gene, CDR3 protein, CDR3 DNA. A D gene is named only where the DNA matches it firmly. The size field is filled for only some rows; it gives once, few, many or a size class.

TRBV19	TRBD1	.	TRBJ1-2	CASSRGQGDGYTF	TGTGCCAGTAGTAGGGGACAGGGTGATGGCTACACCTTC
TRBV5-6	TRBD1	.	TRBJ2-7	CASSPGQGAYEQYF	TGTGCCAGCAGCCCAGGACAGGGGGCGTACGAGCAGTACTTC
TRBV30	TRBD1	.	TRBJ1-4	CAWDRGEYEKLFF	TGTGCCTGGGACAGGGGGGAGTATGAAAAACTGTTTTTT
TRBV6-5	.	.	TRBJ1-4	CASREWRSTNEKLFF	TGTGCCAGCAGAGAATGGAGGTCAACTAATGAAAAACTGTTTTTT
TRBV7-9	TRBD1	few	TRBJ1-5	CASSLGQGNQPQHF	TGTGCCAGCAGCTTAGGACAGGGTAATCAGCCCCAGCATTTT
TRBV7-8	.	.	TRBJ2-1	CASSLARGSYNEQFF	TGTGCCAGCAGCTTAGCCCGGGGCTCCTACAATGAGCAGTTCTTC
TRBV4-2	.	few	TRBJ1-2	CASSQENSFYGYTF	TGTGCCAGCAGCCAAGAAAACAGCTTCTATGGCTACACCTTC
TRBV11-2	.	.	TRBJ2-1	CASSLLTESYNEQFF	TGTGCCAGCAGCCTCTTGACGGAATCCTACAATGAGCAGTTCTTC
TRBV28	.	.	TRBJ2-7	CASSLWYPGSEQYF	TGTGCCAGCAGTTTATGGTATCCCGGATCAGAGCAGTACTTC
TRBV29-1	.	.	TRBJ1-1	CSVEDGRGFDTEAFF	TGCAGCGTTGAAGACGGGCGGGGATTTGACACTGAAGCTTTCTTT
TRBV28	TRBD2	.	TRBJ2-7	CASSLGGWEQDDEQYF	TGTGCCAGCAGTTTGGGAGGGTGGGAGCAAGACGACGAGCAGTACTTC
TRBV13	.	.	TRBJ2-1	CASSPGDGATYNEQFF	TGTGCCAGCAGCCCAGGAGATGGGGCAACCTACAATGAGCAGTTCTTC
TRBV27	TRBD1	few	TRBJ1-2	CASSPGTGGWGYTF	TGTGCCAGCAGTCCGGGGACAGGGGGCTGGGGCTACACCTTC
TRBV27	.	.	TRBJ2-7	CASSFDDSYEQYF	TGTGCCAGCAGTTTCGATGACTCCTACGAGCAGTACTTC
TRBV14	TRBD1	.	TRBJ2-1	CASSPGQGGNEQFF	TGTGCCAGCAGCCCGGGACAGGGGGGCAATGAGCAGTTCTTC
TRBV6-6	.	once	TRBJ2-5	CASSLGETQYF	TGTGCCAGCAGTCTGGGGGAGACCCAGTACTTC
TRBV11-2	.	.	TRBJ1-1	CASRGLRSLAIRNTEAFF	TGTGCCAGCAGGGGCTTAAGGAGCTTAGCGATCCGGAACACTGAAGCTTTCTTT
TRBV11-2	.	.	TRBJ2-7	CASSLWGTYEQYF	TGTGCCAGCAGCTTATGGGGGACTTACGAGCAGTACTTC
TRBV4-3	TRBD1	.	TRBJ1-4	CASSQDPGQFYEKLFF	TGCGCCAGCAGCCAAGACCCGGGACAGTTTTATGAAAAACTGTTTTTT
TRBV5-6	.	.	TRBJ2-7	CASSPGDYEQYF	TGTGCCAGCAGTCCCGGGGACTACGAGCAGTACTTC
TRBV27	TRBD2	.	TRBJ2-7	CASSFSGSYEQYF	TGTGCCAGCAGTTTTAGCGGGAGCTACGAGCAGTACTTC
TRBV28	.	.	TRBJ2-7	CASRLLGGGAFYEQYF	TGTGCCAGCAGACTCTTGGGGGGGGGCGCATTCTACGAGCAGTACTTC
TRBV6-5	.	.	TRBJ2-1	CASRRVTHNEQFF	TGTGCCAGCAGACGGGTGACCCACAATGAGCAGTTCTTC
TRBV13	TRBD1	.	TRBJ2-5	CASSYTGQGAVYF	TGTGCCAGCAGCTATACGGGACAGGGGGCCGTGTACTTC
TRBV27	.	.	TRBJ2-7	CASSSGPEQYF	TGTGCCAGCAGTTCGGGCCCCGAGCAGTACTTC
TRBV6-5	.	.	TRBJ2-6	CASSFQWTSGANVLTF	TGTGCCAGCAGTTTCCAATGGACCTCTGGGGCCAACGTCCTGACTTTC
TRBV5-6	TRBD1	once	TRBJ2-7	CASSVRTGNLYEQYF	TGTGCCAGCAGCGTCAGGACAGGGAACCTCTACGAGCAGTACTTC
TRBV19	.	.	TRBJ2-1	CASHGAGSDYNEQFF	TGTGCCAGTCACGGTGCGGGCTCGGATTACAATGAGCAGTTCTTC
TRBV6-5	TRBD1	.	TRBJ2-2	CASNEQGYTGELFF	TGTGCCAGCAATGAACAGGGGTACACCGGGGAGCTGTTTTTT
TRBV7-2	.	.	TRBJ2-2	CASTLGGSGELFF	TGTGCCAGCACCTTGGGGGGATCCGGGGAGCTGTTTTTT
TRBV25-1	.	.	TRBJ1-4	CASSEIGVEKLFF	TGTGCCAGCAGTGAAATCGGGGTGGAAAAACTGTTTTTT
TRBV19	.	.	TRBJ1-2	CASSIVGQSGGYTF	TGTGCCAGTAGTATAGTCGGCCAGTCGGGTGGCTACACCTTC
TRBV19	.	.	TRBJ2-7	CASSVGTSVVPYEQYF	TGTGCCAGTAGTGTAGGGACATCAGTAGTACCCTACGAGCAGTACTTC
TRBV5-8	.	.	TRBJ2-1	CASSLGFGSSYNEQFF	TGTGCCAGCAGCTTGGGGTTCGGAAGCTCCTACAATGAGCAGTTCTTC
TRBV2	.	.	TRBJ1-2	CASSLATVLNYGYTF	TGTGCCAGCAGTCTAGCAACAGTCCTTAACTATGGCTACACCTTC
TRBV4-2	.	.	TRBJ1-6	CASSQDGSSYNSPLHF	TGTGCCAGCAGCCAAGACGGGAGCTCCTATAATTCACCCCTCCACTTT
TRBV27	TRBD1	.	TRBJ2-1	CASSLPTSPDRDNEQFF	TGTGCCAGCAGCCTTCCCACTTCCCCCGACAGGGACAATGAGCAGTTCTTC
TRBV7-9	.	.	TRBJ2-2	CASSLDTGELFF	TGTGCCAGCAGCTTAGACACCGGGGAGCTGTTTTTT
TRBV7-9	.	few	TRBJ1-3	CASSFRVAGNTIYF	TGTGCCAGCAGCTTTCGGGTAGCTGGAAACACCATATATTTT
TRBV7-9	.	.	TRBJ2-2	CASSPSGTENTGELFF	TGTGCCAGCAGCCCATCCGGGACGGAGAACACCGGGGAGCTGTTTTTT
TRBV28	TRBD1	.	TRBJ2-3	CASSSPGGMIDTQYF	TGTGCCAGCAGTTCCCCAGGGGGTATGATAGATACGCAGTATTTT
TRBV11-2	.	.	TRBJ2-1	CASSPPNNEQFF	TGTGCCAGCAGCCCCCCGAACAATGAGCAGTTCTTC
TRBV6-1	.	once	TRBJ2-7	CASRGAGVEQYF	TGTGCCAGCCGGGGGGCGGGAGTCGAGCAGTACTTC
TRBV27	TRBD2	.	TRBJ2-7	CATNVAGGLNEQYF	TGTGCCACCAACGTAGCGGGAGGGCTCAACGAGCAGTACTTC
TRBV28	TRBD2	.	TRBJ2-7	CASRGTSGDFYEQYF	TGTGCCAGCAGGGGGACTAGCGGGGATTTCTACGAGCAGTACTTC
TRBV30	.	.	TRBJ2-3	CAWGTGYGGTDTQYF	TGTGCCTGGGGTACAGGGTATGGGGGCACAGATACGCAGTATTTT
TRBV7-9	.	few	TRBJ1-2	CASSWQGSGYTF	TGTGCCAGCAGCTGGCAGGGAAGTGGCTACACCTTC
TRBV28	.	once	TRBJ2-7	CASSFATELQFREQYF	TGTGCCAGCAGTTTTGCGACTGAACTACAGTTCCGCGAGCAGTACTTC
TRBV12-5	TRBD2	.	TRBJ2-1	CASGLVLAGEMNEQFF	TGTGCTAGTGGTTTGGTACTAGCGGGAGAAATGAATGAGCAGTTCTTC
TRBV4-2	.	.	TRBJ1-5	CASSVTDGLNQPQHF	TGTGCCAGCAGCGTCACGGACGGCCTCAATCAGCCCCAGCATTTT
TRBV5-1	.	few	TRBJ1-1	CASSLGGMNTEAFF	TGCGCCAGCAGCTTAGGGGGGATGAACACTGAAGCTTTCTTT
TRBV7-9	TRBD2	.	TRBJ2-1	CASSLASGLAGGSYNEQFF	TGTGCCAGCAGCTTAGCGTCGGGACTAGCGGGAGGCTCCTACAATGAGCAGTTCTTC